Listed below are T cell receptor beta chains from one sample, sequenced in a study of blood T cells in healthy people across ages. In TCRdb, the 5' RACE reads were re-called with MiXCR into one record per CDR3 protein. The table lists 1.5 million to 2 million distinct CDR3 sequences, about 39% of them singletons. The specimen sequenced was blood. The receptor set was obtained from a human donor in good health. CDR3s include the opening cysteine and the closing phenylalanine or tryptophan. The D gene is left open where the match is weak. For some rows the clone size is stated as once, few or many, or as a class when expanded; others skip it.

.	.	TRBV24-1	TRBJ2-5	TGTGCCACCAGTGATCCGTCGCATGAGACCCAGTACTTC	CATSDPSHETQYF
.	.	TRBV4-1	TRBJ1-5	TGCGCCAGCAGCGTCGGGACTGCGGGCTACAATCAGCCCCAGCATTTT	CASSVGTAGYNQPQHF
.	.	TRBV20-1	TRBJ2-3	TGCAGTGCTAGAGATCTACGAATGCTGAGGGATACGCAGTATTTT	CSARDLRMLRDTQYF
few	.	TRBV3-1	TRBJ2-1	TGTGCCAGCAGCGATCGAGGGGCTCGCAATCCCAATGAGCAGTTCTTC	CASSDRGARNPNEQFF
.	.	TRBV9	TRBJ2-1	TGTGCCAGCACCCAAGGGCAGGTCGACAATGAGCAGTTCTTC	CASTQGQVDNEQFF
.	TRBD2	TRBV7-2	TRBJ2-1	TGTGCCAGCAGCTTCACTAGCGGCGACAATGAGCAGTTCTTC	CASSFTSGDNEQFF
.	.	TRBV11-2	TRBJ1-2	TGTGCCAGCAGCTTAGTGTCTTTCGGCAGGGTAGAAAATGGCTACACCTTC	CASSLVSFGRVENGYTF
.	TRBD1	TRBV19	TRBJ2-2	TGTGCCAGTACCCTACGGACAGGGTCTGGGGAGCTGTTTTTT	CASTLRTGSGELFF
few	TRBD1	TRBV4-2	TRBJ1-2	TGTGCCAGCAGCCAACCAGGGGGTAGGAACTATGGCTACACCTTC	CASSQPGGRNYGYTF
.	.	TRBV29-1	TRBJ1-4	TGCAGCGTTGAAGTCTCCCGGGGGGTGTCCGTTTTT	CSVEVSRGVSVF
.	.	TRBV27	TRBJ2-7	TGTGCTAGTACTCACTCTGTTGGGACGGTTAGCTACGAGCAGTACTTC	CASTHSVGTVSYEQYF